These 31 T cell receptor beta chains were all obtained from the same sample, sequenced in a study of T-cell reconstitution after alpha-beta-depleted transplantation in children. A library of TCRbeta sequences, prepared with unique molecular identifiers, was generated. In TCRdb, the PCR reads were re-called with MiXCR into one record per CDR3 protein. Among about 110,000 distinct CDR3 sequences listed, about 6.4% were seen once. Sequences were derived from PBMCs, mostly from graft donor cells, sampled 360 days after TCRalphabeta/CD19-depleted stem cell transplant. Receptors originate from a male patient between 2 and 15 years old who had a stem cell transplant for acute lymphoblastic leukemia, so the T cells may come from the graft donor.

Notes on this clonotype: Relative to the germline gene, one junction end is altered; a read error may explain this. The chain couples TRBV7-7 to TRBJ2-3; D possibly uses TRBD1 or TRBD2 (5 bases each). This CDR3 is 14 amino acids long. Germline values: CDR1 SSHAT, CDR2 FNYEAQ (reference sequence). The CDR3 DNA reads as TGTGCTAGCAGCTTAAGAGGGGGCACAGATACGCAGTATTTT. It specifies CASSLRGGTDTQYF.

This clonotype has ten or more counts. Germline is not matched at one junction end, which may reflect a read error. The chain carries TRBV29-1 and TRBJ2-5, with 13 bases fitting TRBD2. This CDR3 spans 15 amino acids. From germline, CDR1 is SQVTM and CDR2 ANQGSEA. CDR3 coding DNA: TGCAGCGTCGAAGGACTAGCGGGAGTTGTGGAGACCCAGTACTTC. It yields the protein CSVEGLAGVVETQYF.

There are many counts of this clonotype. CDR3 residues: CATSREVREKLFF. In DNA, the CDR3 is TGTGCCACCAGCAGAGAGGTCAGAGAAAAACTGTTTTTT. The V gene is TRBV15, the J gene TRBJ1-4, with no clear D. V shed 0 bases and J shed 8 bases, with 7 bases lying between them. Germline V gives CDR1 LNHNV, CDR2 YYDKDF (reference sequence). This CDR3 has 13 amino acids.

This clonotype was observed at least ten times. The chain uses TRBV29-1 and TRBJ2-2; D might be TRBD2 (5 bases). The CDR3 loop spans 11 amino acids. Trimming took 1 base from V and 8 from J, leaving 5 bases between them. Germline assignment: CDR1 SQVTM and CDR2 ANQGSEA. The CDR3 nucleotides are TGCAGCGTTGAAGGAGGGGGGGAGCTGTTTTTT. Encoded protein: CSVEGGGELFF.

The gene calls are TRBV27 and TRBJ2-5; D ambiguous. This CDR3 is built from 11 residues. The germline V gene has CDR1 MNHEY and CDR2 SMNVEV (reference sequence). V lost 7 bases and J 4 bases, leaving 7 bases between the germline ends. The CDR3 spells CASILGETQYF. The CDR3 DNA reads TGTGCCAGCATCTTGGGAGAGACCCAGTACTTC.

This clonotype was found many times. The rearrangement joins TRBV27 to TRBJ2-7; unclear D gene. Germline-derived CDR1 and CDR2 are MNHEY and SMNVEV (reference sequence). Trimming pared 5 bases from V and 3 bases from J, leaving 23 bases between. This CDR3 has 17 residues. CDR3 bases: TGTGCCAGCAGTACCAACCCGGACGTCTCGGACGACTACGAGCAGTACTTC. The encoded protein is CASSTNPDVSDDYEQYF.

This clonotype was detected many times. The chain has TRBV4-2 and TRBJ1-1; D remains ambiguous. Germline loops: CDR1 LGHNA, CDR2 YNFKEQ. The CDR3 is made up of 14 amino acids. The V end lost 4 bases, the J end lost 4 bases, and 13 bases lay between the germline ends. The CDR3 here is CASSPSGLSTEAFF. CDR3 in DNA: TGTGCCAGCAGCCCATCAGGCCTGAGCACTGAAGCTTTCTTT.

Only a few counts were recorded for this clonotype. CDR3 residues: CASSESERGARQETQYF. For the CDR3, the DNA is TGCGCCAGCAGTGAGTCGGAGCGGGGGGCTCGCCAAGAGACCCAGTACTTC. The rearrangement links TRBV10-2 to TRBJ2-5; TRBD2 matches 9 bases. Germline-derived CDR1 and CDR2 are WSHSY and SAAADI. The CDR3 runs 17 residues. V dropped 0 bases and J dropped 1; count of bases not matched to a gene: 6.

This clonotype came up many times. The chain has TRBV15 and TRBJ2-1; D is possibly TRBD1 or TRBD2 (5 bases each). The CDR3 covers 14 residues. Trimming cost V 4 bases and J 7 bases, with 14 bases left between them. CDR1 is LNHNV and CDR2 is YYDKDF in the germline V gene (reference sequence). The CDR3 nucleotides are TGTGCCACCAGCACCCCGGGGCGAGGGAATGAGCAGTTCTTC. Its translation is CATSTPGRGNEQFF.

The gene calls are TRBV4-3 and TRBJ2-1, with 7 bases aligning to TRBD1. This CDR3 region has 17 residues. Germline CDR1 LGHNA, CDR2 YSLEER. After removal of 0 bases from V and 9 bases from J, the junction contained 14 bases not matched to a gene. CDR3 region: CASSQDRGGRYWLEQFF. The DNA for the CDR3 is TGCGCCAGCAGCCAAGATCGAGGGGGCCGGTACTGGCTTGAGCAGTTCTTC.

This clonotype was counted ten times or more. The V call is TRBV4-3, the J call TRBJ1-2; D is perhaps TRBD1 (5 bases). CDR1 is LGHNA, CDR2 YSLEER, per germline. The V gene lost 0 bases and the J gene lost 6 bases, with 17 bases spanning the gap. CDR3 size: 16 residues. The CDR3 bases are TGCGCCAGCAGCCAAGACGGCCTTAAGGGGCTGGATGGCTACACCTTC. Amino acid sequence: CASSQDGLKGLDGYTF.

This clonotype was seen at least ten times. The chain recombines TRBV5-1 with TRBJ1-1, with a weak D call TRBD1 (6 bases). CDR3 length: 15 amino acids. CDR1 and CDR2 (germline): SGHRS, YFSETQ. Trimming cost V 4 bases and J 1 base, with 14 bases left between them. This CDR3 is CASSALRGSNTEAFF. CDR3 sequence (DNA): TGCGCCAGCAGCGCCCTGAGGGGGTCGAACACTGAAGCTTTCTTT. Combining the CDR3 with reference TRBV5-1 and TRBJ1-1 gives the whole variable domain KAGVTQTPRYLIKTRGQQVTLSCSPISGHRSVSWYQQTPGQGLQFLFEYFSETQRNKGNFPGRFSGRQFSNSRSEMNVSTLELGDSALYLCASSALRGSNTEAFFGQGTRLTVV.

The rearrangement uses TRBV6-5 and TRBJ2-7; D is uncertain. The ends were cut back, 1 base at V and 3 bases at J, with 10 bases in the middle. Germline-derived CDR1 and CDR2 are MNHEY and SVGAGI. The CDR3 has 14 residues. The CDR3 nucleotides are TGTGCCAGCAGTTACTTCGAGAGTGGCTACGAGCAGTACTTC. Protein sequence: CASSYFESGYEQYF.

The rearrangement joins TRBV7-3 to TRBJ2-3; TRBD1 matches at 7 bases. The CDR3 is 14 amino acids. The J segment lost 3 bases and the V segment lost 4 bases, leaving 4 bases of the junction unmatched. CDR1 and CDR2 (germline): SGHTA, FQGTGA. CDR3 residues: CASSWAGGTDTQYF. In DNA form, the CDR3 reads TGTGCCAGCAGCTGGGCAGGGGGAACAGATACGCAGTATTTT. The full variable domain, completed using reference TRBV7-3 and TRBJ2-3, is GAGVSQTPSNKVTEKGKYVELRCDPISGHTALYWYRQSLGQGPEFLIYFQGTGAADDSGLPNDRFFAVRPEGSVSTLKIQRTERGDSAVYLCASSWAGGTDTQYFGPGTRLTVL.

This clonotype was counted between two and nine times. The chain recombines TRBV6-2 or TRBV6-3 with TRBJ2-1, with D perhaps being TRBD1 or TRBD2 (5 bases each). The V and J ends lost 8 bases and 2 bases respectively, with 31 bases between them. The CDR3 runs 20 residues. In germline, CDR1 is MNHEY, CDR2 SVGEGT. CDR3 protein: CASGRVLGRGQRAPYNEQFF. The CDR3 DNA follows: TGTGCCAGCGGCAGGGTTCTTGGACGGGGTCAAAGGGCCCCCTACAATGAGCAGTTCTTC.

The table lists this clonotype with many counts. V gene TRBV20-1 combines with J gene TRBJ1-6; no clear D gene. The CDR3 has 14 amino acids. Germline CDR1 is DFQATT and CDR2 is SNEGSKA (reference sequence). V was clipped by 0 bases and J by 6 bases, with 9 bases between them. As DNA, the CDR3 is TGCAGTGCTAGAGATCGCAAAGCTAATTCACCCCTCCACTTT. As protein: CSARDRKANSPLHF.

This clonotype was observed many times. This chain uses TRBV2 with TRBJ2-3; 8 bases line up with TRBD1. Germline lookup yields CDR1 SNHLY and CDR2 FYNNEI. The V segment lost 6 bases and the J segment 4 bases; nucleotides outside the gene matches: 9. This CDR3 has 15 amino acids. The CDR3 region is CASRDRDRKPDTQYF. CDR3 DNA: TGTGCCAGCAGGGACCGGGACAGGAAGCCAGATACGCAGTATTTT.

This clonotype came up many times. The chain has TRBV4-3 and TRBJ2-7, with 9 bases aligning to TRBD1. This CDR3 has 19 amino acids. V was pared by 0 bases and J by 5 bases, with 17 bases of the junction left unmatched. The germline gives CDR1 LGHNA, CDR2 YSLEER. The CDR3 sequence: CASSQDFTFEGTGNHEQYF. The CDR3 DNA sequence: TGCGCCAGCAGCCAAGATTTTACCTTTGAAGGGACAGGGAATCACGAGCAGTACTTC.

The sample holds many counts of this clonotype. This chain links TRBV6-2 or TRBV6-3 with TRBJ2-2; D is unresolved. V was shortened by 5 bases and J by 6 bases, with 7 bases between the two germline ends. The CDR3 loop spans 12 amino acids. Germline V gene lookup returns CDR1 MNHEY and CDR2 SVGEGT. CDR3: CASSLLPGELFF. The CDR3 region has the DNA TGTGCCAGCAGTCTATTGCCCGGGGAGCTGTTTTTT.

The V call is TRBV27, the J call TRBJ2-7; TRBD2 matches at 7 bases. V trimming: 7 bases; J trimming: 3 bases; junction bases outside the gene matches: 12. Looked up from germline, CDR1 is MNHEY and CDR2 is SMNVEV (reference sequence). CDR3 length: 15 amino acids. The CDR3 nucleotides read TGTGCCAGCATGGGGACGTGGGGGGGGAACTACGAGCAGTACTTC. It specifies CASMGTWGGNYEQYF.

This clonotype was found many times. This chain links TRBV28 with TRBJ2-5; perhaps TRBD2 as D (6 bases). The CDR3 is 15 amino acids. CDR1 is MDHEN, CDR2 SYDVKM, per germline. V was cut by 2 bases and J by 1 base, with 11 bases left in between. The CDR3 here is CASSLGRLRQETQYF. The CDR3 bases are TGTGCCAGCAGTTTAGGGAGGTTGCGCCAAGAGACCCAGTACTTC.

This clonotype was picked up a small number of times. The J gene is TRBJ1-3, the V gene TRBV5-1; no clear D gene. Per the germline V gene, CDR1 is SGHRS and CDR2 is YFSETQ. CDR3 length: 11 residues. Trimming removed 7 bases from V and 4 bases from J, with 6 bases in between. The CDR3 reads CASVAGNTIYF. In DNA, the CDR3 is TGCGCCAGCGTAGCGGGAAACACCATATATTTT.

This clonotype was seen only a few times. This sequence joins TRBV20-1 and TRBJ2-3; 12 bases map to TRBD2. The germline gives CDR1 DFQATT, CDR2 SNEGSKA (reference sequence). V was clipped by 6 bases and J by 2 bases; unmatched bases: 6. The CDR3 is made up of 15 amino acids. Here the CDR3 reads CSADGLAGTTDTQYF. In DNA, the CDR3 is TGCAGTGCCGATGGACTAGCGGGAACCACAGATACGCAGTATTTT.

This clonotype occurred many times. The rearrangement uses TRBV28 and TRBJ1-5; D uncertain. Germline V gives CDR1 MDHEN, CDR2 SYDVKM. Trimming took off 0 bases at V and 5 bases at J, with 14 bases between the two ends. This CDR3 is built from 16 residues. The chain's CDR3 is CASSLWGMHFDQPQHF. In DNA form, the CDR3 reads TGTGCCAGCAGTTTATGGGGAATGCACTTTGATCAGCCCCAGCATTTT.

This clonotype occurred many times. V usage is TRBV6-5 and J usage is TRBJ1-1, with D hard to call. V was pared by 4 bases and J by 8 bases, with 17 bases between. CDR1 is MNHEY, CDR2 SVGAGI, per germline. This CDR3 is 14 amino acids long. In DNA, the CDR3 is TGTGCCAGCAGTTCCCGGGCCGAGGGAAACGAAGCTTTCTTT. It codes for CASSSRAEGNEAFF.

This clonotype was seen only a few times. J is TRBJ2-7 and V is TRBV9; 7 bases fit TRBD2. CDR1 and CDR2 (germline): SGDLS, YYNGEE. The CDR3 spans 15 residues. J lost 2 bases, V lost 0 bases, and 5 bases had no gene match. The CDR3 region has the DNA TGTGCCAGCAGCGTAGGGGTGGGAGGGCCCTACGAGCAGTACTTC. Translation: CASSVGVGGPYEQYF.

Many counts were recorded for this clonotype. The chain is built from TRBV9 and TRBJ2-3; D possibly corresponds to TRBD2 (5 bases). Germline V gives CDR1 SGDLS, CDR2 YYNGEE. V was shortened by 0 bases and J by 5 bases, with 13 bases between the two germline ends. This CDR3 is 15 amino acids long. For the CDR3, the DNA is TGTGCCAGCAGCGTAGGCGGACTGTACCTAGATACGCAGTATTTT. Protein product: CASSVGGLYLDTQYF.

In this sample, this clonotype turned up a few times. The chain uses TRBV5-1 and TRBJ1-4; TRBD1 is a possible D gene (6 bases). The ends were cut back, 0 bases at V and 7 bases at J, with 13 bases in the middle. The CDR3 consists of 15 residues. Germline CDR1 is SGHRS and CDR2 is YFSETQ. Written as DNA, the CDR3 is TGCGCCAGCAGCTTGGGGGCCAGCAGGGGTGAAAAACTGTTTTTT. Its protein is CASSLGASRGEKLFF.

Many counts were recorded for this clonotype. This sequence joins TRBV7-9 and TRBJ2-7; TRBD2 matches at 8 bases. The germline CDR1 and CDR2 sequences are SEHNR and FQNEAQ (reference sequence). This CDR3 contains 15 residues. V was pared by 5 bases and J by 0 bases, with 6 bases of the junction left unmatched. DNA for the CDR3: TGTGCCAGCAGCCCATCGGGGGGGGTCTCCTACGAGCAGTACTTC. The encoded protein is CASSPSGGVSYEQYF.

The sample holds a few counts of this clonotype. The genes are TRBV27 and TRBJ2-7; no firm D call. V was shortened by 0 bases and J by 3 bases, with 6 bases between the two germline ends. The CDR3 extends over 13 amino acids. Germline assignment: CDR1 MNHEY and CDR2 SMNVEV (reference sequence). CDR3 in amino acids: CASSLSLFYEQYF. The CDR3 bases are TGTGCCAGCAGTTTATCCCTTTTCTACGAGCAGTACTTC.

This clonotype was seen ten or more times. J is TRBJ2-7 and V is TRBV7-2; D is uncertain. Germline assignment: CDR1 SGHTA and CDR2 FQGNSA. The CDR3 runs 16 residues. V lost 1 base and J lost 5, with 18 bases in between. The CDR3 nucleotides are TGTGCCAGCAGCTTAGTCCGAGAGCCCAACGTTCACGAGCAGTACTTC. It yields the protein CASSLVREPNVHEQYF.